The rows below give T cell receptor beta chains drawn from one sample of a study of blood T cell repertoires in COVID-19. TCRdb's copy holds only in-frame clones and misses some; the assay was immunoSEQ multiplex PCR. The table includes about 240,000 clones, roughly 87% detected once. Sequenced input: peripheral blood. All receptors come from a man aged 60 to 69 who had recovered from COVID-19. The CDR3 runs from the conserved cysteine through the conserved F or W. Each record gives: CDR3 protein, CDR3 DNA, D gene, J gene, clone size, V gene. The D gene is left open where the match is weak. Not every row has a clone size; where given, it reads once, few, many or a size class.

CDR3 protein: CASSPPDLREKLFF; CDR3 DNA: TGTGCCAGCTCACCCCCAGATTTGAGGGAAAAACTGTTTTTT; D gene: NA; J gene: TRBJ1-4; clone size: NA; V gene: TRBV18
CDR3 protein: CASRPGTGVEKLFF; CDR3 DNA: TGTGCCAGCAGACCCGGGACAGGGGTGGAAAAACTGTTTTTT; D gene: TRBD1; J gene: TRBJ1-4; clone size: once; V gene: TRBV6-5
CDR3 protein: CASSLGPGNYGYTF; CDR3 DNA: TGTGCCAGCAGCTTAGGTCCGGGGAACTATGGCTACACCTTC; D gene: NA; J gene: TRBJ1-2; clone size: NA; V gene: TRBV7-2
CDR3 protein: CASSPIAGGSYNEQFF; CDR3 DNA: TGCGCCAGCAGTCCTATAGCGGGGGGCTCCTACAATGAGCAGTTCTTC; D gene: TRBD2; J gene: TRBJ2-1; clone size: NA; V gene: TRBV5-1
CDR3 protein: CASSLSTGLEKLFF; CDR3 DNA: TGTGCCAGCAGTTTATCGACGGGACTAGAAAAACTGTTTTTT; D gene: NA; J gene: TRBJ1-4; clone size: NA; V gene: TRBV28
CDR3 protein: CASSARTESYGYTF; CDR3 DNA: TGTGCCAGCAGCGCCCGGACAGAGAGCTATGGCTACACCTTC; D gene: NA; J gene: TRBJ1-2; clone size: NA; V gene: TRBV3-1/TRBV3-2
CDR3 protein: CASSLLDRVYNEQFF; CDR3 DNA: TGTGCCAGCAGCTTGTTGGACAGGGTATACAATGAGCAGTTCTTC; D gene: TRBD1; J gene: TRBJ2-1; clone size: NA; V gene: TRBV5-5
CDR3 protein: CASSPQGQGYNEQFF; CDR3 DNA: TGTGCCAGCTCACCACAGGGACAGGGATACAATGAGCAGTTCTTC; D gene: TRBD1; J gene: TRBJ2-1; clone size: NA; V gene: TRBV18
CDR3 protein: CAGTGGSGNTIYF; CDR3 DNA: TGTGCCGGGACGGGAGGCTCTGGAAACACCATATATTTT; D gene: NA; J gene: TRBJ1-3; clone size: few; V gene: TRBV30
CDR3 protein: CASRVSGGKETQYF; CDR3 DNA: TGCGCCAGCCGCGTTAGCGGGGGGAAAGAGACCCAGTACTTC; D gene: TRBD2; J gene: TRBJ2-5; clone size: NA; V gene: TRBV5-1
CDR3 protein: CASSQVAREEIENIQYF; CDR3 DNA: TGCGCCAGCAGCCAAGTCGCTCGGGAGGAAATCGAAAACATTCAGTACTTC; D gene: TRBD2; J gene: TRBJ2-4; clone size: NA; V gene: TRBV4-1
CDR3 protein: CASSPTGGWGPDTQYF; CDR3 DNA: TGCGCCAGCAGCCCGACAGGGGGCTGGGGTCCAGATACGCAGTATTTT; D gene: TRBD1; J gene: TRBJ2-3; clone size: NA; V gene: TRBV5-1
CDR3 protein: CASRLAGRNTGELFF; CDR3 DNA: TGTGCCAGCAGGCTAGCGGGGCGGAACACCGGGGAGCTGTTTTTT; D gene: TRBD2; J gene: TRBJ2-2; clone size: NA; V gene: TRBV2
CDR3 protein: CASSLFPPDSPLHF; CDR3 DNA: TGCGCCAGCAGCTTATTTCCCCCAGATTCACCCCTCCACTTT; D gene: NA; J gene: TRBJ1-6; clone size: NA; V gene: TRBV5-1
CDR3 protein: CASSFGTGGWMNTEAFF; CDR3 DNA: TGCGCCAGCAGCTTCGGGACAGGGGGTTGGATGAACACTGAAGCTTTCTTT; D gene: TRBD1; J gene: TRBJ1-1; clone size: NA; V gene: TRBV5-1
CDR3 protein: CAWSPGLAGGRDTQYF; CDR3 DNA: TGTGCCTGGAGCCCGGGACTAGCGGGGGGGCGAGATACGCAGTATTTT; D gene: TRBD2; J gene: TRBJ2-3; clone size: NA; V gene: TRBV30
CDR3 protein: CASSLERGGYGYTF; CDR3 DNA: TGTGCCAGCAGCTTAGAACGAGGAGGCTATGGCTACACCTTC; D gene: NA; J gene: TRBJ1-2; clone size: NA; V gene: TRBV7-9
CDR3 protein: CASSSSRSGTGELFF; CDR3 DNA: TGTGCCAGCAGTAGCTCACGGTCTGGCACCGGGGAGCTGTTTTTT; D gene: NA; J gene: TRBJ2-2; clone size: NA; V gene: TRBV27
CDR3 protein: CASSASGTGYSGANVLTF; CDR3 DNA: TGTGCCAGCAGTGCCTCCGGGACAGGATACTCTGGGGCCAACGTCCTGACTTTC; D gene: TRBD1; J gene: TRBJ2-6; clone size: NA; V gene: TRBV6-4
CDR3 protein: CASSPIRGQGTYEQYF; CDR3 DNA: TGTGCCAGCTCACCAATCAGGGGGCAGGGAACCTACGAGCAGTACTTC; D gene: TRBD1; J gene: TRBJ2-7; clone size: NA; V gene: TRBV18
CDR3 protein: CASSGDPGGWGNTEAFF; CDR3 DNA: TGTGCCAGTAGTGGGGACCCAGGGGGCTGGGGGAACACTGAAGCTTTCTTT; D gene: TRBD1; J gene: TRBJ1-1; clone size: NA; V gene: TRBV19
CDR3 protein: CASRLPLSGNGPDTQYF; CDR3 DNA: TGTGCCAGCAGACTACCGCTAAGCGGGAACGGGCCAGATACGCAGTATTTT; D gene: TRBD2; J gene: TRBJ2-3; clone size: NA; V gene: TRBV2
CDR3 protein: CAWSSHRGPLYGYTF; CDR3 DNA: TGTGCCTGGAGTTCTCACAGGGGGCCCCTCTATGGCTACACCTTC; D gene: TRBD1; J gene: TRBJ1-2; clone size: NA; V gene: TRBV30
CDR3 protein: CASAPDRGEAFF; CDR3 DNA: TGTGCTAGTGCCCCGGACAGGGGAGAAGCTTTCTTT; D gene: TRBD1; J gene: TRBJ1-1; clone size: NA; V gene: TRBV12-5
CDR3 protein: CASSPVGADSSGNTIYF; CDR3 DNA: TGTGCCAGCAGTCCCGTGGGGGCGGATAGTTCTGGAAACACCATATATTTT; D gene: NA; J gene: TRBJ1-3; clone size: NA; V gene: TRBV6-6
CDR3 protein: CASSLGGTGTTSYEQYF; CDR3 DNA: TGTGCCAGCAGCTTAGGTGGGACAGGTACCACTTCCTACGAGCAGTACTTC; D gene: TRBD1; J gene: TRBJ2-7; clone size: NA; V gene: TRBV7-9
CDR3 protein: CAWGDRGLSEAFF; CDR3 DNA: TGTGCCTGGGGCGACAGGGGGCTCTCTGAAGCTTTCTTT; D gene: TRBD1; J gene: TRBJ1-1; clone size: NA; V gene: TRBV30
CDR3 protein: CATRTGSNQPQHF; CDR3 DNA: TGTGCCACCCGGACAGGTAGCAATCAGCCCCAGCATTTT; D gene: TRBD1; J gene: TRBJ1-5; clone size: NA; V gene: TRBV6-5